This entry lists 5 T cell receptor beta chains sequenced from one sample in a study of beta chain features in type 1 diabetes. Study results and limitations: People with Type 1 diabetes carried modestly yet significantly shorter TCRB CDR3s in all four CD4+ subsets.

Their antigens remain unidentified. Expressed TCRB transcripts were sequenced after all isolated RNA was converted to cDNA. Generated by immunoSEQ multiplex PCR, the TCRdb table keeps only in-frame clones and is missing some. The data contain 200,000 to 300,000 clones, 11% of them singletons. The sample was naive CD4+ T cells from blood. These receptor sequences come from a man aged 25 to 40 with type 1 diabetes.

V is TRBV20-1 and J is TRBJ1-2, with a weak D call TRBD1 (5 bases). The V end lost 7 bases, the J end lost 5 bases, and 11 bases lay between the germline ends. The germline gives CDR1 DFQATT, CDR2 SNEGSKA (reference sequence). The CDR3 is 11 residues long. CDR3 nucleotides: TGCAGTGGAGCAGGGCGGTATGGCTACACCTTC. It is translated as CSGAGRYGYTF.

The rearrangement links TRBV30 to TRBJ2-6, with D possibly TRBD1 on 5 matching bases. Trimming cost V 0 bases and J 2 bases, with 17 bases left between them. CDR3 size: 18 residues. CDR1 GTSNPN and CDR2 SVGIG come from the germline V gene (reference sequence). CDR3 sequence (DNA): TGTGCCTGGAGTGTAGGGGTATTAGGGATCCCTGGGGCCAACGTCCTGACTTTC. As protein: CAWSVGVLGIPGANVLTF.

The chain recombines TRBV4-2 with TRBJ2-3, with 10 positions matching TRBD2. Trimming took 1 base from V and 5 from J; bases not matched to a gene: 6. CDR3 length: 16 amino acids. The germline CDR1 and CDR2 sequences are LGHNA and YNFKEQ. CDR3 in DNA: TGTGCCAGCAGCCAAGGGGCTAGCGGGGGAAAAGATACGCAGTATTTT. Translation gives CASSQGASGGKDTQYF.

This clone was seen more than once but under ten times. CDR3 coding DNA: TGTGCCAGCAGCGGCGCAGGGTACGATGAGCAGTTCTTC. Protein: CASSGAGYDEQFF. This sequence joins TRBV27 and TRBJ2-1, with D maybe TRBD1 (5 bases). CDR3 length: 13 amino acids. V was trimmed by 6 bases and J by 8 bases, leaving 14 bases between them. CDR1 and CDR2 (germline): MNHEY, SMNVEV (reference sequence).

The chain links TRBV9 to TRBJ2-7, with D possibly being TRBD2 (6 bases). CDR3 length equals 13 residues. V dropped 1 base and J dropped 4 bases, with 9 bases sitting between them. In germline, CDR1 is SGDLS, CDR2 YYNGEE. CDR3 region: CASSVQGGYEQYF. The CDR3 DNA reads TGTGCCAGCAGCGTACAGGGAGGATACGAGCAGTACTTC.